This TCR beta chain appears in the sequencing data of a study of T cell responses to AZD1222 COVID-19 vaccine. Germline V gene data show CDR1 as SGHKS and CDR2 as YYEKEE (reference sequence). The CDR3 has 15 residues. V gave up 1 base and J gave up 4 bases; unmatched junction bases: 1. The repertoire was sequenced with immunoSEQ multiplex PCR; TCRdb's copy has only in-frame clones and lacks some. Of about 84,000 clones in the sample, roughly 88% are singletons; the top ten hold around 10%. It was second doses at about 4 or about 12 weeks that were pooled. The chain has TRBV5-5 and TRBJ2-1, with 11 positions matching TRBD2. This clonotype originated in an adult who received the AZD1222 COVID-19 vaccine. The source material was peripheral blood, sampled 28 days after the second AZD1222 dose. In DNA form, the CDR3 reads TGTGCCAGCAGCTTGACTAGCGGGAGTTACAATGAGCAGTTCTTC. Amino acid sequence: CASSLTSGSYNEQFF.